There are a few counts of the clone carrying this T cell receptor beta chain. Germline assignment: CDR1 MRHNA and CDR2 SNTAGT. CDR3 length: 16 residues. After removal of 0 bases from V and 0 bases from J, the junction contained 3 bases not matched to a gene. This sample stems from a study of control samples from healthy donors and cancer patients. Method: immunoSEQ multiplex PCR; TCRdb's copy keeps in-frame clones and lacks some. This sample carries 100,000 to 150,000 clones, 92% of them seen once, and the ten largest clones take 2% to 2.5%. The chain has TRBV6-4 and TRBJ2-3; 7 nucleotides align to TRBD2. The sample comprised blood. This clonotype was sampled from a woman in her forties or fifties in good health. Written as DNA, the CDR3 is TGTGCCAGCAGTGACTCGTCTAGCGGAAGCACAGATACGCAGTATTTT. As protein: CASSDSSSGSTDTQYF.